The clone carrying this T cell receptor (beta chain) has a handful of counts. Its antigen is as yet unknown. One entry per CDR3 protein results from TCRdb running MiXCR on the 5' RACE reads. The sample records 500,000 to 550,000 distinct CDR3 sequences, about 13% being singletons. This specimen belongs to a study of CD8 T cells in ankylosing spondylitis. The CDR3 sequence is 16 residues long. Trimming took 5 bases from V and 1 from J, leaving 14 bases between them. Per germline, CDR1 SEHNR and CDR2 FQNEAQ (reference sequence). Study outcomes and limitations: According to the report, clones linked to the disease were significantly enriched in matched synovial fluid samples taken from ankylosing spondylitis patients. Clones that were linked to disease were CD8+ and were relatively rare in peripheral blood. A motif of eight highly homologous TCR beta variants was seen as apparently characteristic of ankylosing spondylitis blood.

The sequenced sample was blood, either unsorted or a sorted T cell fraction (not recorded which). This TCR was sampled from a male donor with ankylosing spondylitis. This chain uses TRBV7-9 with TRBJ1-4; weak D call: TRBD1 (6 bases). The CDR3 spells CASSHYARGTNEKLFF. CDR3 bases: TGTGCCAGCAGCCATTACGCCAGGGGAACTAATGAAAAACTGTTTTTT.